This T cell receptor (beta chain) was retrieved from a study of blood T cells in healthy people across ages. Study-level findings and limits: Researchers said unsorted PBMCs prevented a conclusive naive versus antigen-experienced comparison.

Every sample yielded at least 6.5 million isolated PBMCs. Per sample, no less than 5 micrograms of total RNA were extracted. With a J-beta primer mix and a sample-barcoded 5' primer, a second PCR ran roughly 6 to 11 cycles. Via MiXCR, TCRdb re-called the 5' RACE reads, giving one row per CDR3 protein. This sample yields over 1,200,000 distinct CDR3 sequences, of which approximately 59% are seen a single time; about 6.7% belongs to the top ten. Unmatched junction bases numbered 4, after V lost 5 bases and J lost 0 bases. The CDR3 has 15 residues. CDR1 and CDR2 from the germline V gene are SGHTA and FQGNSA. As for this clonotype: Antigen: not known.

This chain joins TRBV7-2 and TRBJ2-3, with 8 positions matching TRBD2. Sequences were obtained from blood. This TCR was sampled from a man aged 18 to 30 in good health. The CDR3 spells CASSPAGGSTDTQYF. The CDR3 DNA sequence: TGTGCCAGCAGCCCCGCGGGGGGAAGCACAGATACGCAGTATTTT.